The next 27 T cell receptor beta chains were all read from a single sample in a study of identical twins. TCRdb redid the calling of the 5' RACE reads with MiXCR, one entry per CDR3 protein. In the table there are approximately 260,000 distinct CDR3 sequences, around 15% of which are singletons. Sequenced: memory (CD45RO+) T cells sorted from blood. The receptors shown here come from a woman between 18 and 29 years old in good health.

This clonotype was observed a few times. This rearrangement joins TRBV27 to TRBJ1-2, with D possibly being TRBD1 (6 bases). The CDR3 covers 13 residues. The V and J ends lost 2 bases and 2 bases respectively, with 6 bases between them. Germline CDR1 and CDR2: MNHEY and SMNVEV (reference sequence). This CDR3 is CASSLRGNYGYTF. The CDR3 DNA sequence: TGTGCCAGCAGTTTAAGGGGGAACTATGGCTACACCTTC.

The gene calls are TRBV6-5 and TRBJ2-7, with D maybe TRBD1 (6 bases). V gave up 4 bases and J gave up 6 bases, with 13 bases separating them. This CDR3 region has 13 residues. The germline V gene has CDR1 MNHEY and CDR2 SVGAGI. The CDR3 loop reads CASSLQGFGEQYF. The CDR3 region has the DNA TGTGCCAGCAGTTTGCAGGGGTTTGGCGAGCAGTACTTC.

This clonotype has a handful of counts. CDR3: CSARETPGYNEQFF. The DNA for the CDR3 is TGCAGTGCTAGGGAGACGCCCGGCTACAATGAGCAGTTCTTC. The J gene is TRBJ2-1, the V gene TRBV20-1; D not certain. The CDR3 loop spans 14 amino acids. Trimming removed 3 bases at V and 3 bases at J, with 12 bases between. The V gene's germline CDR1 is DFQATT and CDR2 SNEGSKA (reference sequence).

This clonotype was recorded a few times. The chain couples TRBV9 to TRBJ2-1; 11 bases match TRBD2. CDR3 length: 16 amino acids. Germline V CDR1 and CDR2: SGDLS, YYNGEE. The J segment lost 10 bases and the V segment lost 4 bases, leaving 13 bases of the junction unmatched. CDR3 residues: CASSSGSRLAGGEQFF. DNA of the CDR3: TGTGCCAGCAGCAGTGGGTCTCGTCTAGCGGGAGGCGAGCAGTTCTTC.

V is TRBV7-9 and J is TRBJ1-3, with a weak D call TRBD1 (6 bases). Germline V gives CDR1 SEHNR, CDR2 FQNEAQ (reference sequence). Between the trimmed V and J ends, which lost 4 bases and 1 base, there was a span of 8 bases. The CDR3 length is 14 residues. The CDR3 nucleotides are TGTGCCAGCAGCTATACAGGGTCTGGAAACACCATATATTTT. Protein: CASSYTGSGNTIYF.

V is TRBV7-2 and J is TRBJ2-3; D gene ambiguous. The CDR3 sequence is 13 residues long. V was shortened by 3 bases and J by 7 bases, with 11 bases between the two germline ends. Per the germline V gene, CDR1 is SGHTA and CDR2 is FQGNSA. The chain's CDR3 is CASSFGRGNTQYF. Here the CDR3 DNA reads TGTGCCAGCAGCTTCGGACGAGGAAATACGCAGTATTTT.

This clonotype was picked up many times. The chain links TRBV7-2 to TRBJ2-1; D unresolved. The CDR3 loop spans 13 amino acids. Trimming pared 2 bases from V and 2 bases from J, leaving 4 bases between. Germline lookup yields CDR1 SGHTA and CDR2 FQGNSA. The CDR3 sequence: CASSLTAYNEQFF. The CDR3 DNA reads as TGTGCCAGCAGCTTAACTGCCTACAATGAGCAGTTCTTC. Complete variable domain (other parts from reference TRBV7-2 and TRBJ2-1): GAGVSQSPSNKVTEKGKDVELRCDPISGHTALYWYRQSLGQGLEFLIYFQGNSAPDKSGLPSDRFSAERTGGSVSTLTIQRTQQEDSAVYLCASSLTAYNEQFFGPGTRLTVL.

In its sample, this clonotype was seen a few times. The rearrangement joins TRBV29-1 to TRBJ1-1; D might be TRBD1 (6 bases). Germline V gene sequence: CDR1 SQVTM, CDR2 ANQGSEA. The CDR3 is 12 residues long. V lost 5 bases to trimming and J lost 3 bases, with 10 bases between them. CDR3: CSVLRGYTEAFF. The CDR3 DNA reads TGCAGCGTTCTCAGGGGCTACACTGAAGCTTTCTTT.

This clonotype was seen repeatedly, ten times or more. This chain links TRBV7-2 with TRBJ2-2; D unclear. Trimming took off 3 bases at V and 1 base at J, with 3 bases between the two ends. Germline V gene lookup returns CDR1 SGHTA and CDR2 FQGNSA. CDR3 length: 13 residues. The CDR3 reads CASSFRNTGELFF. The CDR3 bases are TGTGCCAGCAGCTTCAGGAACACCGGGGAGCTGTTTTTT.

Many counts were recorded for this clonotype. The rearrangement uses TRBV20-1 and TRBJ2-1, with D hard to call. There are 16 residues in the CDR3. The germline V and J ends were trimmed by 6 bases and 6 bases, with 24 bases remaining between them. Germline CDR1 and CDR2: DFQATT and SNEGSKA (reference sequence). Here the CDR3 reads CSAKAIDLRAGNEQFF. Written as DNA, the CDR3 is TGCAGTGCCAAGGCAATCGACCTTCGGGCAGGCAATGAGCAGTTCTTC.

This clonotype turned up a few times. The V gene is TRBV18, the J gene TRBJ2-1, with 9 nucleotides matching TRBD2. V lost 6 bases and J lost 2; bases outside the gene matches: 5. The CDR3 extends over 15 amino acids. Germline V gives CDR1 KGHSH, CDR2 LQKENI. The CDR3 here is CASSLGLAPYNEQFF. The CDR3 DNA is TGTGCCAGCTCCCTTGGACTAGCGCCCTACAATGAGCAGTTCTTC.

The sample holds many counts of this clonotype. J is TRBJ1-1 and V is TRBV29-1; D call uncertain. Trimming took off 6 bases at V and 1 base at J, with 9 bases between the two ends. CDR3 length equals 12 residues. The germline V gene encodes CDR1 SQVTM and CDR2 ANQGSEA. The CDR3: CSVARPNTEAFF. The DNA of the CDR3 is TGCAGCGTGGCGAGGCCGAACACTGAAGCTTTCTTT.

This chain connects TRBV20-1 to TRBJ1-6; 9 bases are a match to TRBD1. Germline lookup yields CDR1 DFQATT and CDR2 SNEGSKA (reference sequence). Trimming at V came to 1 base and at J to 5 bases, leaving 3 bases not matched to a gene. This CDR3 has 15 residues. The CDR3 region has the DNA TGCAGTGCTAGAGCGACAGGGGGTAATAATTCACCCCTCCACTTT. As protein: CSARATGGNNSPLHF.

This clonotype has only a few counts. V and J are TRBV7-2 and TRBJ2-5, with TRBD2 matching 13 bases. Per germline, CDR1 SGHTA and CDR2 FQGNSA. This CDR3 is built from 15 residues. With 5 bases clipped from V and 7 bases from J, the junction kept 7 bases outside the gene matches. The CDR3 reads CASSDWTSGRVTQYF. In nucleotides, the CDR3 is TGTGCCAGCAGCGATTGGACTAGCGGGAGAGTGACCCAGTACTTC.

This clonotype has just a few counts. This chain uses TRBV7-8 with TRBJ2-7; D remains ambiguous. The CDR3 is made up of 14 amino acids. Trimming cost V 3 bases and J 3 bases, with 12 bases left between them. In germline, CDR1 is SGHVS, CDR2 FQNEAQ. The CDR3 DNA reads as TGTGCCAGCAGCTTTGGCCAGGCGCTCTACGAGCAGTACTTC. Translating gives CASSFGQALYEQYF.

This clonotype was picked up a small number of times. The genes are TRBV7-9 and TRBJ2-2, with 7 bases aligning to TRBD1. Unmatched junction bases numbered 1, after V lost 0 bases and J lost 0 bases. This CDR3 contains 16 residues. CDR1 is SEHNR and CDR2 is FQNEAQ in the germline V gene (reference sequence). The CDR3 coding sequence is TGTGCCAGCAGCTTAGCCAGGGGGACGAACACCGGGGAGCTGTTTTTT. Translation gives CASSLARGTNTGELFF.

This rearrangement joins TRBV12-5 to TRBJ1-2; D is uncertain. Trimming took off 6 bases at V and 9 bases at J, with 14 bases between the two ends. The CDR3 runs to 12 residues. CDR1 and CDR2 (germline): LGHNT, FRNRAP. The CDR3 region has the DNA TGTGCTAGTGGCCCCTTCGGGAAGAGCTACACCTTC. As protein: CASGPFGKSYTF. Full variable domain (outside the CDR3, taken from reference TRBV12-5 and TRBJ1-2): DARVTQTPRHKVTEMGQEVTMRCQPILGHNTVFWYRQTMMQGLELLAYFRNRAPLDDSGMPKDRFSAEMPDATLATLKIQPSEPRDSAVYFCASGPFGKSYTFGSGTRLTVV.

The rearrangement uses TRBV3-1 and TRBJ2-4; TRBD2 matches at 10 bases. V shed 1 base, J shed 0 bases, and the junction held 6 bases outside the gene matches. The CDR3 totals 18 residues. Per the germline V gene, CDR1 is LGHDT and CDR2 is YNNKEL (reference sequence). CDR3 amino acids: CASSQVLAGALAKNIQYF. The CDR3 DNA reads TGTGCCAGCAGCCAAGTCCTAGCGGGAGCCCTAGCCAAAAACATTCAGTACTTC. The full variable domain, completed using reference TRBV3-1 and TRBJ2-4, is DTAVSQTPKYLVTQMGNDKSIKCEQNLGHDTMYWYKQDSKKFLKIMFSYNNKELIINETVPNRFSPKSPDKAHLNLHINSLELGDSAVYFCASSQVLAGALAKNIQYFGAGTRLSVL.

This clonotype was detected only a few times. The chain joins TRBV20-1 to TRBJ1-1; D not resolved. Germline CDR1 reads DFQATT; CDR2 reads SNEGSKA (reference sequence). V lost 6 bases, J lost 7 bases, and 18 bases lay in between. The CDR3 is 13 amino acids. The CDR3 nucleotides read TGCAGTGCGAACCCAGAGCGGGTCGGTGAAGCTTTCTTT. Its translation: CSANPERVGEAFF.

The sample holds many counts of this clonotype. V gene TRBV24-1 combines with J gene TRBJ2-7, with a tentative D call TRBD2 (5 bases). V was trimmed by 9 bases and J by 6 bases, leaving 5 bases between them. Looked up from germline, CDR1 is KGHDR and CDR2 is SFDVKD. The CDR3 extends over 9 amino acids. The CDR3 region is CATEGEQYF. CDR3 nucleotide sequence: TGTGCCACCGAGGGCGAGCAGTACTTC.

J is TRBJ2-1 and V is TRBV6-4; D possibly corresponds to TRBD2 (6 bases). In germline, CDR1 is MRHNA, CDR2 SNTAGT. The CDR3 consists of 16 residues. The ends were cut back, 3 bases at V and 6 bases at J, with 18 bases in the middle. The CDR3: CASSDFPTRRANEQFF. In DNA form, the CDR3 reads TGTGCCAGCAGTGATTTCCCGACTAGAAGGGCCAATGAGCAGTTCTTC.

This clonotype has at least ten counts. The gene calls are TRBV11-2 and TRBJ2-6; D gene uncertain. Trimming pared 0 bases from V and 1 base from J, leaving 4 bases between. Germline V CDR1 and CDR2: SGHAT, FQNNGV. There are 15 residues in the CDR3. The CDR3: CASSLEGSGANVLTF. The CDR3 bases are TGTGCCAGCAGCTTAGAGGGATCTGGGGCCAACGTCCTGACTTTC.

This clonotype was detected a few times. The gene calls are TRBV29-1 and TRBJ1-1, with 7 bases identical to TRBD1. Germline assignment: CDR1 SQVTM and CDR2 ANQGSEA. V trimming: 7 bases; J trimming: 5 bases; junction bases outside the gene matches: 10. The CDR3 runs 13 residues. In DNA form, the CDR3 reads TGCAGCGCACACAGGGGAGTGGCGACTGAAGCTTTCTTT. Its translation: CSAHRGVATEAFF.

The V call is TRBV20-1, the J call TRBJ2-3; D might be TRBD2 (6 bases). This CDR3 has 14 residues. Germline V gene data show CDR1 as DFQATT and CDR2 as SNEGSKA (reference sequence). The germline V and J ends were trimmed by 3 bases and 3 bases, with 13 bases remaining between them. Written as DNA, the CDR3 is TGCAGTGCTAGTGGTGGGAGGTGGACAGATACGCAGTATTTT. Translation gives CSASGGRWTDTQYF.

Concerning this clonotype: A read error is possible here, since a much larger clone lies one base away. The chain employs TRBV19 and TRBJ2-1, with 10 bases matching TRBD2. CDR3 size: 17 residues. The J segment lost 8 bases and the V segment lost 3 bases, leaving 13 bases of the junction unmatched. The germline CDR1 and CDR2 sequences are LNHDA and SQIVND (reference sequence). CDR3 amino acids: CASSIRLGLAGVDEQFF. The CDR3 bases are TGTGCCAGTAGTATTCGGTTGGGGCTAGCGGGAGTCGATGAGCAGTTCTTC.

The genes are TRBV20-1 and TRBJ2-6, with a tentative D call TRBD2 (5 bases). Germline lookup yields CDR1 DFQATT and CDR2 SNEGSKA (reference sequence). Trimming cost V 6 bases and J 0 bases, with 6 bases left between them. This CDR3 is built from 13 residues. CDR3 sequence (DNA): TGCAGTGCAGGGAGCTCTGGGGCCAACGTCCTGACTTTC. It specifies CSAGSSGANVLTF.

The chain combines TRBV23-1 with TRBJ1-6; D unclear. TRBV23-1 is an open reading frame whose function is uncertain. Trimming removed 6 bases from V and 9 bases from J, with 18 bases in between. The CDR3 runs 15 residues. As DNA, the CDR3 is TGCGCCAGCAGCCGGGAGGGAAGGTCCTCTTCACCCCTCCACTTT. As protein: CASSREGRSSSPLHF.